A single sample gave rise to the 7 T cell receptor beta chains below, sequenced in a study of T cells in women clearing cervical HPV infection. Method: immunoSEQ multiplex PCR; TCRdb's copy keeps in-frame clones and lacks some. Recorded for this sample: 25,000 to 40,000 clones. What was sequenced was blood buffy coat. These receptors came from a woman aged 18-70 years with a cervical HPV16 infection that either progressed to CIN3+ or cleared (not recorded which).

On this clone: The read ends 3 residues shy of where the CDR3 ends; the end is completed using the germline J gene. The chain carries TRBV20-1 and TRBJ2-2; 7 bases fit TRBD1. This CDR3 has 15 amino acids. The germline CDR1 and CDR2 sequences are DFQATT and SNEGSKA (reference sequence). V dropped 3 bases and J dropped 0; count of bases not matched to a gene: 4. The CDR3 loop reads CSASYGTANTGELFF. CDR3 DNA, as far as it was read: TGCAGTGCTAGCTATGGGACAGCGAACACCGGGGAG.

A remark on this clone: Coverage ceases 3 residues before the CDR3 finishes, and the germline J gene fills in the end. V is TRBV5-1 and J is TRBJ1-2; D not certain. The CDR3 is made up of 13 amino acids. The V gene's germline CDR1 is SGHRS and CDR2 YFSETQ. CDR3 sequence reads: CASSLAINMGYTF. CDR3 bases read: TGCGCCAGCAGCTTGGCCATAAACATGGGC.

This clone is called medium-sized based on its frequency. From the germline J gene comes the end of the CDR3, since the read stops 3 residues before it. This chain links TRBV14 with TRBJ1-2; 10 nucleotides match TRBD1. This CDR3 spans 15 amino acids. With V trimmed by 4 bases and J by 6 bases, 8 bases remained unmatched. The germline V gene has CDR1 SGHDN and CDR2 FVKESK. CDR3 in amino acids: CASSPGDRGRDGYTF. CDR3 bases read: TGTGCCAGCAGCCCGGGAGACAGGGGGCGAGATGGC.

Remarks on this clone: The missing CDR3 end, 3 residues past where the read stops, is filled in from the germline J gene. This chain links TRBV5-6 with TRBJ1-1; tentative D call: TRBD1 (6 bases). This CDR3 has 13 residues. In germline, CDR1 is SGHDT, CDR2 YYEEEE. V was cut by 4 bases and J by 0 bases, with 7 bases left in between. This CDR3 is CASSPGVNTEAFF. The part of the CDR3 DNA that was read is TGTGCCAGCAGCCCAGGGGTGAACACTGAA.

Turning to this clone: The read terminates 3 residues before the CDR3 end, so the remaining end is supplied by the germline J gene. J is TRBJ1-1 and V is TRBV20-1; D gene ambiguous. The CDR3 sequence is 11 residues long. Looked up from germline, CDR1 is DFQATT and CDR2 is SNEGSKA (reference sequence). V shed 6 bases and J shed 1 base, with 6 bases lying between them. The DNA read from the CDR3 is TGCAGTGCCTCGGGGAACACTGAA. Amino acids: CSASGNTE. The full CDR3 reads CSASGNTEAFF.

Note on this clone: The read halts 3 residues ahead of the CDR3 end, with the missing end drawn from the germline J gene. This chain uses TRBV12-3 or TRBV12-4 with TRBJ1-6; TRBD1 agrees at 7 bases. The CDR3 covers 14 residues. The junction had 7 bases not matched to a gene; V was cut back by 3 bases and J by 11 bases. CDR3 bases read: TGTGCCAGCAGTTTGACAGGGCCGGGGACACCC. Amino acids: CASSLTGPGTP. The full CDR3 reads CASSLTGPGTPLHF.

A note on this clone: The read is 3 residues too short to cover the CDR3 end, so that end is filled in from the germline J gene. This sequence joins TRBV12-5 and TRBJ2-7, with D tentatively TRBD2 (5 bases). The V end was cut by 6 bases, the J end by 1 base, with 19 bases between. This CDR3 has 16 residues. The germline gives CDR1 LGHNT, CDR2 FRNRAP. CDR3 region: CASGAGRGPSSYEQYF. Incomplete CDR3 DNA: TGTGCTAGTGGGGCAGGCCGGGGTCCCTCATCCTACGAG.